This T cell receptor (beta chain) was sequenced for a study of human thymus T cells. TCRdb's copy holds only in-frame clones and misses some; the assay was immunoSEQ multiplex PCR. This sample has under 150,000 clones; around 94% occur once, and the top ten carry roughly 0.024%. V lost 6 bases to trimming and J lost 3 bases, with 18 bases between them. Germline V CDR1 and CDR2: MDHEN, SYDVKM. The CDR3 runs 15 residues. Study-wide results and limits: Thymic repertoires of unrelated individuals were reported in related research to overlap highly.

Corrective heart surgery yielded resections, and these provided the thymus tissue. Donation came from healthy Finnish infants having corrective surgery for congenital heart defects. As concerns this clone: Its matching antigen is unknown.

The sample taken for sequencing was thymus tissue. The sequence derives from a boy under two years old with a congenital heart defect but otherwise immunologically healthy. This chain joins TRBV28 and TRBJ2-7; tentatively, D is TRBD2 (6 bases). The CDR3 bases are TGTGCCAGCAGCCCACCTTCGGGACTGGACTACGAGCAGTACTTC. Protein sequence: CASSPPSGLDYEQYF.